The 31 T cell receptor beta chains below were found in one sample sequenced in a study of T cell responses to AZD1222 COVID-19 vaccine. Profiled with immunoSEQ multiplex PCR; TCRdb holds only in-frame clones, not every one. Of around 130,000 clones listed, about 88% are singletons. The source was peripheral blood, collected on day 0 of MenACWY control vaccination. These receptors were collected from an adult in good health.

The V gene is TRBV4-1, the J gene TRBJ2-7; 10 nucleotides match TRBD2. CDR3 size: 21 residues. Germline values: CDR1 MGHRA, CDR2 YSYEKL. Trimming took 2 bases from V and 2 from J; bases not matched to a gene: 21. CDR3 in amino acids: CASSQHYGRPLLAGDPYEQYF. CDR3 coding DNA: TGCGCCAGCAGCCAACATTATGGACGGCCCCTTCTAGCGGGAGACCCCTACGAGCAGTACTTC.

The V gene is TRBV28, the J gene TRBJ1-5; the D gene is possibly TRBD1 (5 bases). This CDR3 is built from 13 residues. V shed 6 bases and J shed 7 bases, with 13 bases lying between them. From germline, CDR1 is MDHEN and CDR2 SYDVKM. CDR3 loop: CASSRQWGQPQHF. CDR3 bases: TGTGCCAGCAGCAGACAGTGGGGACAGCCCCAGCATTTT.

The gene calls are TRBV18 and TRBJ1-2; unclear D gene. The germline CDR1 and CDR2 sequences are KGHSH and LQKENI. CDR3 length: 13 residues. Trimming shortened V by 4 bases and J by 8 bases, and 14 bases separated the two germline ends. The CDR3 loop reads CASSLNQIDGYTF. The DNA of the CDR3 is TGTGCCAGCTCACTTAATCAGATTGACGGCTACACCTTC.

The chain links TRBV5-1 to TRBJ2-2; 8 nucleotides agree with TRBD1. The V and J ends lost 2 bases and 4 bases, in that order; junction bases with no gene match: 7. The CDR3 spans 16 residues. Germline V CDR1 and CDR2: SGHRS, YFSETQ. CDR3 sequence reads: CASSFDRGESTGELFF. The CDR3 DNA reads as TGCGCCAGCAGCTTTGACAGGGGCGAGAGCACCGGGGAGCTGTTTTTT. Complete variable domain (other parts from reference TRBV5-1 and TRBJ2-2): KAGVTQTPRYLIKTRGQQVTLSCSPISGHRSVSWYQQTPGQGLQFLFEYFSETQRNKGNFPGRFSGRQFSNSRSEMNVSTLELGDSALYLCASSFDRGESTGELFFGEGSRLTVL.

The chain carries TRBV6-5 and TRBJ2-1; 8 bases agree with TRBD2. There are 15 residues in the CDR3. Trimming at V came to 5 bases and at J to 1 base, leaving 4 bases not matched to a gene. Germline lookup yields CDR1 MNHEY and CDR2 SVGAGI. The CDR3 reads CASSHSGTSYNEQFF. The CDR3 DNA follows: TGTGCCAGCAGTCATAGCGGGACATCCTACAATGAGCAGTTCTTC.

The chain links TRBV19 to TRBJ1-5; 8 bases are shared with TRBD1. CDR3 length: 13 residues. CDR1 and CDR2 (germline): LNHDA, SQIVND (reference sequence). V was clipped by 10 bases and J by 8 bases; unmatched bases: 10. The CDR3 region is CATRKDRAEPQHF. CDR3 DNA sequence: TGTGCCACCAGAAAGGACAGGGCAGAGCCCCAGCATTTT.

J is TRBJ2-7 and V is TRBV7-2; D remains unclear. CDR3 size: 17 residues. The germline V and J ends were trimmed by 0 bases and 0 bases, with 15 bases remaining between them. Germline V gives CDR1 SGHTA, CDR2 FQGNSA. CDR3 coding DNA: TGTGCCAGCAGCTTAGCGAATTTATGGGCCAACTCCTACGAGCAGTACTTC. Its protein product is CASSLANLWANSYEQYF. The entire variable domain, with the rest obtained from reference TRBV7-2 and TRBJ2-7, is as follows: GAGVSQSPSNKVTEKGKDVELRCDPISGHTALYWYRQSLGQGLEFLIYFQGNSAPDKSGLPSDRFSAERTGGSVSTLTIQRTQQEDSAVYLCASSLANLWANSYEQYFGPGTRLTVT.

The chain uses TRBV6-5 and TRBJ1-5; perhaps TRBD1 as D (6 bases). The length of the CDR3 is 13 residues. The germline V gene has CDR1 MNHEY and CDR2 SVGAGI. The V end lost 9 bases, the J end lost 5 bases, and 14 bases lay between the germline ends. The CDR3 protein is CASVFEGDQPQHF. DNA of the CDR3: TGTGCCAGTGTGTTTGAGGGGGATCAGCCCCAGCATTTT.

The chain's CDR3 is CASERFGLAGETDTQYF. The CDR3, as DNA: TGCGCCAGCGAACGATTCGGACTAGCGGGAGAAACAGATACGCAGTATTTT. J is TRBJ2-3 and V is TRBV5-1, with 13 bases identical to TRBD2. After removal of 7 bases from V and 3 bases from J, the junction contained 11 bases not matched to a gene. The length of the CDR3 is 17 residues. Germline assignment: CDR1 SGHRS and CDR2 YFSETQ.

This chain uses TRBV24-1 with TRBJ2-7; TRBD2 is a possible D gene (6 bases). V was trimmed by 3 bases and J by 4 bases, leaving 12 bases between them. The length of the CDR3 is 14 residues. Per the germline V gene, CDR1 is KGHDR and CDR2 is SFDVKD. CDR3: CATSDPGSGYEQYF. Written as DNA, the CDR3 is TGTGCCACCAGTGATCCCGGCAGCGGGTACGAGCAGTACTTC.

This clone was seen only a few times. The chain recombines TRBV2 with TRBJ1-2, with TRBD1 matching 7 bases. This CDR3 region has 16 residues. Per germline, CDR1 SNHLY and CDR2 FYNNEI. J lost 5 bases, V lost 5 bases, and 14 bases had no gene match. The CDR3 loop reads CASSSLDRLGRYGYTF. The CDR3 DNA follows: TGTGCCAGCAGTTCCTTGGACAGGTTAGGAAGATATGGCTACACCTTC.

The V gene is TRBV7-8, the J gene TRBJ2-1; 8 nucleotides agree with TRBD2. Germline V gene lookup returns CDR1 SGHVS and CDR2 FQNEAQ. CDR3 length equals 17 residues. With V trimmed by 2 bases and J by 5 bases, 11 bases remained unmatched. The CDR3 DNA reads as TGTGCCAGCAGCTTATTCGGCGGAACTAGCGGCAACAATGAGCAGTTCTTC. It codes for CASSLFGGTSGNNEQFF.

The rearrangement uses TRBV7-9 and TRBJ2-2; D uncertain. Trimming shortened V by 0 bases and J by 7 bases, and 0 bases separated the two germline ends. The CDR3 covers 11 residues. Germline V gives CDR1 SEHNR, CDR2 FQNEAQ (reference sequence). The CDR3 DNA sequence: TGTGCCAGCAGCTTAGCCGGGGAGCTGTTTTTT. Its translation is CASSLAGELFF.

This clone was picked up one time. The chain employs TRBV27 and TRBJ2-7; D unresolved. V was trimmed by 0 bases and J by 0 bases, leaving 9 bases between them. CDR3 length equals 15 residues. Germline CDR1 is MNHEY and CDR2 is SMNVEV (reference sequence). CDR3 protein: CASSLSPPSSYEQYF. CDR3 DNA: TGTGCCAGCAGTTTATCCCCGCCGAGCTCCTACGAGCAGTACTTC.

The chain has TRBV7-2 and TRBJ2-1, with 12 bases identical to TRBD2. The ends lost 5 bases at V and 9 bases at J; junction bases unmatched: 8. Germline loops: CDR1 SGHTA, CDR2 FQGNSA. CDR3 length: 15 amino acids. This CDR3 reads CASSTESTSGSEQFF. The CDR3 DNA follows: TGTGCCAGCAGCACGGAGTCGACTAGCGGGAGTGAGCAGTTCTTC.

This chain connects TRBV5-1 to TRBJ2-2, with D possibly being TRBD1 (6 bases). Trimming left V 1 base short and J 6 bases short, with 13 bases between. Looked up from germline, CDR1 is SGHRS and CDR2 is YFSETQ. This CDR3 region has 15 residues. CDR3 amino acids: CASSLKQGFAGELFF. CDR3 coding DNA: TGCGCCAGCAGCTTGAAACAGGGTTTCGCCGGGGAGCTGTTTTTT. The variable domain in full, completed from reference TRBV5-1 and TRBJ2-2, reads KAGVTQTPRYLIKTRGQQVTLSCSPISGHRSVSWYQQTPGQGLQFLFEYFSETQRNKGNFPGRFSGRQFSNSRSEMNVSTLELGDSALYLCASSLKQGFAGELFFGEGSRLTVL.

The chain couples TRBV4-1 to TRBJ1-1; TRBD1 aligns across 7 bases. J lost 1 base, V lost 2 bases, and 7 bases had no gene match. The CDR3 totals 16 residues. Germline CDR1 is MGHRA and CDR2 is YSYEKL. The CDR3 loop is CASSQTGVRGNTEAFF. The CDR3 DNA is TGCGCCAGCAGCCAAACAGGGGTAAGGGGGAACACTGAAGCTTTCTTT.

The V gene is TRBV12-3 or TRBV12-4, the J gene TRBJ2-5, with D hard to call. V was shortened by 1 base and J by 5 bases, with 5 bases between the two germline ends. The CDR3 totals 12 residues. This CDR3 reads CASSLGTETQYF. The CDR3 region has the DNA TGTGCCAGCAGTTTAGGGACGGAGACCCAGTACTTC.

Of note for this clone: Other DNA sequences in this sample translate to the same CDR3. The rearrangement joins TRBV5-1 to TRBJ1-1, with D hard to call. Per the germline V gene, CDR1 is SGHRS and CDR2 is YFSETQ. V was cut by 0 bases and J by 0 bases, with 6 bases left in between. CDR3 length equals 14 residues. The CDR3 DNA reads TGCGCCAGCAGCTTGGCTAGTATGAACACTGAAGCTTTCTTT. It encodes CASSLASMNTEAFF.

This clone occurred once. The chain is built from TRBV3-1 (or the pseudogene TRBV3-2) and TRBJ1-2; D is perhaps TRBD1 (5 bases). V lost 1 base and J 4 bases, leaving 10 bases between the germline ends. CDR3 length equals 14 residues. In germline, CDR1 is LGHDT, CDR2 YNNKEL (reference sequence). For the CDR3, the DNA is TGTGCCAGCAGCCAAGTTGGGGCCCGCTATGGCTACACCTTC. Its protein is CASSQVGARYGYTF.

The chain carries TRBV15 and TRBJ2-7, with 8 bases aligning to TRBD1. V was pared by 0 bases and J by 1 base, with 2 bases of the junction left unmatched. The CDR3 sequence is 15 residues long. Germline V gene data show CDR1 as LNHNV and CDR2 as YYDKDF (reference sequence). The CDR3 is CATSREWTGSYEQYF. The CDR3 nucleotides are TGTGCCACCAGCAGAGAGTGGACAGGGTCCTACGAGCAGTACTTC.

The V gene is TRBV5-1, the J gene TRBJ1-5; D call uncertain. Germline V gene sequence: CDR1 SGHRS, CDR2 YFSETQ. This CDR3 region has 15 residues. The germline V and J ends were trimmed by 0 bases and 4 bases, with 11 bases remaining between them. The DNA for the CDR3 is TGCGCCAGCAGCTTGGAAGGTTTGGGGAATCAGCCCCAGCATTTT. Translated, it gives CASSLEGLGNQPQHF.

This clone was observed a few times. The chain has TRBV5-1 and TRBJ2-7; possibly TRBD2 for D (6 bases). This CDR3 contains 14 residues. V lost 4 bases and J lost 2, with 13 bases in between. CDR1 and CDR2 from the germline V gene are SGHRS and YFSETQ. The CDR3, as DNA: TGCGCCAGCAGCACTGGGACTCTTACCTACGAGCAGTACTTC. This codes for CASSTGTLTYEQYF.

The CDR3 region is CASSRGLPPEQYF. For the CDR3, the DNA is TGTGCCAGCAGCAGGGGACTACCGCCCGAGCAGTACTTC. This chain uses TRBV7-9 with TRBJ2-7; TRBD2 aligns across 7 bases. Germline values: CDR1 SEHNR, CDR2 FQNEAQ (reference sequence). The V and J ends lost 5 bases and 6 bases, in that order; junction bases with no gene match: 7. There are 13 residues in the CDR3.

The chain couples TRBV7-9 to TRBJ1-1; unclear D gene. The V gene lost 5 bases and the J gene lost 3 bases, with 4 bases spanning the gap. The CDR3 has 11 amino acids. From germline, CDR1 is SEHNR and CDR2 FQNEAQ (reference sequence). The chain's CDR3 is CASSAHTEAFF. DNA of the CDR3: TGTGCCAGCAGCGCCCACACTGAAGCTTTCTTT.

The chain employs TRBV7-2 and TRBJ1-1; maybe TRBD1 (5 bases). This CDR3 spans 16 amino acids. Germline V gives CDR1 SGHTA, CDR2 FQGNSA. V was pared by 2 bases and J by 4 bases, with 17 bases between. The CDR3 loop reads CASSLSWAGRVTEAFF. CDR3 nucleotide sequence: TGTGCCAGCAGCTTAAGTTGGGCGGGGCGGGTCACTGAAGCTTTCTTT.

This chain uses TRBV6-4 with TRBJ1-1; possibly TRBD1 for D (6 bases). V was trimmed by 6 bases and J by 6 bases, leaving 14 bases between them. The CDR3 spans 13 residues. CDR1 is MRHNA, CDR2 SNTAGT, per germline. The CDR3 region has the DNA TGTGCCAGCAGGAGGACAGAAGCCTCTGAAGCTTTCTTT. Translation gives CASRRTEASEAFF.

The CDR3 DNA sequence: TGCGCCAGCAGCTCGGACAGGTTTGATTCACCCCTCCACTTT. Translated, it gives CASSSDRFDSPLHF. The gene calls are TRBV5-1 and TRBJ1-6, with 7 positions matching TRBD1. CDR1 is SGHRS and CDR2 is YFSETQ in the germline V gene. The CDR3 consists of 14 residues. J was trimmed by 8 bases and V by 3 bases; bases with no gene match: 5.

The chain carries TRBV5-5 and TRBJ1-4; 8 nucleotides line up with TRBD1. The ends lost 5 bases at V and 6 bases at J; junction bases unmatched: 9. The length of the CDR3 is 15 residues. Germline V CDR1 and CDR2: SGHKS, YYEKEE (reference sequence). CDR3 region: CASRSDRGPDEKLFF. The CDR3 bases are TGTGCCAGCAGGTCCGACAGGGGTCCGGATGAAAAACTGTTTTTT.

The rearrangement joins TRBV5-4 to TRBJ1-3; no clear D gene. The CDR3 sequence is 14 residues long. Deletions cut 0 bases from V and 2 bases from J, with 6 bases between. Germline CDR1 reads SGHNT; CDR2 reads YYREEE (reference sequence). Here the CDR3 reads CASSLGVAGNTIYF. In DNA form, the CDR3 reads TGTGCCAGCAGCTTGGGGGTGGCTGGAAACACCATATATTTT.

The gene calls are TRBV29-1 and TRBJ1-2, with D unresolved. Looked up from germline, CDR1 is SQVTM and CDR2 is ANQGSEA. Trimming took off 4 bases at V and 1 base at J, with 7 bases between the two ends. This CDR3 is built from 12 residues. The CDR3 here is CSVGIGNYGYTF. The CDR3 DNA follows: TGCAGCGTTGGAATCGGTAACTATGGCTACACCTTC.